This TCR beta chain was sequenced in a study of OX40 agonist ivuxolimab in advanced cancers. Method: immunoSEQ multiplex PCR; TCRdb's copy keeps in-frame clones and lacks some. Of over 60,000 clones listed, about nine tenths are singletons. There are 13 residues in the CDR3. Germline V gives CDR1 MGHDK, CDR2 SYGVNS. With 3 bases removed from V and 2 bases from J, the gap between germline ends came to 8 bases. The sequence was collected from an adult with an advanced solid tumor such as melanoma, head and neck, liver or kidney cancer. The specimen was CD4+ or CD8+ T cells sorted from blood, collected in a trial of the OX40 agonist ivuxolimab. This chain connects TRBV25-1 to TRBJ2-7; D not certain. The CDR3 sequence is CASSDRPTYEQYF. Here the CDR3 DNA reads TGTGCCAGCAGTGATCGGCCAACCTACGAGCAGTACTTC.